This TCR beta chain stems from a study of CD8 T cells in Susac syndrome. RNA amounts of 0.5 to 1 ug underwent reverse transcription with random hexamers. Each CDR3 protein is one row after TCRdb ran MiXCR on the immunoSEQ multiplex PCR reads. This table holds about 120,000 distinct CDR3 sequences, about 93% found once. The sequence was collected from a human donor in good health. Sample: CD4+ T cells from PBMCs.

CDR3 protein: CASNRGNQPQHF. The DNA of the CDR3 is TGTGCCAGTAACAGGGGCAATCAGCCCCAGCATTTT. The chain carries TRBV19 and TRBJ1-5, with D possibly TRBD1 on 6 matching bases. Germline CDR1 LNHDA, CDR2 SQIVND (reference sequence). This CDR3 spans 12 amino acids. Trimming removed 7 bases from V and 2 bases from J, with 6 bases in between.